The 17 T cell receptor beta chains given below trace back to one sample, sequenced in a study of OX40 agonist ivuxolimab in advanced cancers. Method: immunoSEQ multiplex PCR; TCRdb's copy keeps in-frame clones and lacks some. In the table there are more than 85,000 clones, just under 85% of which are singletons. Sequenced material: CD4+ or CD8+ T cells sorted from blood, taken in a trial of the OX40 agonist ivuxolimab. The receptors were sampled from an adult with an advanced solid tumor such as melanoma, head and neck, liver or kidney cancer.

This clone was detected once. The CDR3 loop is CASSPQGRASGNTIYF. The CDR3 nucleotides read TGTGCCAGCAGCCCGCAGGGGCGGGCGTCCGGAAACACCATATATTTT. The chain combines TRBV11-2 with TRBJ1-3; tentative D call: TRBD1 (6 bases). V shed 5 bases and J shed 4 bases, with 18 bases lying between them. This CDR3 is 16 amino acids long. CDR1 is SGHAT, CDR2 FQNNGV, per germline.

The chain couples TRBV7-9 to TRBJ2-3; D remains unclear. This CDR3 has 14 amino acids. Germline CDR1 is SEHNR and CDR2 is FQNEAQ (reference sequence). V gave up 1 base and J gave up 4 bases, with 9 bases separating them. CDR3 in amino acids: CASSLVVSPDTQYF. In DNA form, the CDR3 reads TGTGCCAGCAGCTTAGTGGTTTCCCCAGATACGCAGTATTTT.

The chain couples TRBV4-2 to TRBJ2-1, with 7 bases that match TRBD1. Germline V lookup: CDR1 LGHNA, CDR2 YNFKEQ. This CDR3 spans 17 amino acids. V lost 1 base, J lost 7 bases, and 13 bases stayed unmatched. CDR3: CASSQVLTGTKGNEQFF. The DNA for the CDR3 is TGTGCCAGCAGCCAAGTCCTGACAGGGACGAAGGGGAATGAGCAGTTCTTC.

The V call is TRBV9, the J call TRBJ2-2; TRBD2 agrees at 7 bases. There are 17 residues in the CDR3. Germline V CDR1 and CDR2: SGDLS, YYNGEE. Trimming removed 3 bases from V and 4 bases from J; junction bases left unmatched: 12. The CDR3 loop is CASSGGPSSGVTGELFF. The CDR3 coding sequence is TGTGCCAGCAGCGGCGGACCCTCTAGCGGTGTCACCGGGGAGCTGTTTTTT. The full variable domain, its missing parts supplied by reference TRBV9 and TRBJ2-2, is DSGVTQTPKHLITATGQRVTLRCSPRSGDLSVYWYQQSLDQGLQFLIQYYNGEERAKGNILERFSAQQFPDLHSELNLSSLELGDSALYFCASSGGPSSGVTGELFFGEGSRLTVL.

The table lists this clone with a few counts. Here the CDR3 reads CASSPESSYNSPLHF. CDR3 nucleotides: TGTGCCAGCTCCCCCGAAAGCTCCTATAATTCACCCCTCCACTTT. This chain joins TRBV18 and TRBJ1-6; D gene ambiguous. From germline, CDR1 is KGHSH and CDR2 LQKENI. This CDR3 spans 15 amino acids. Trimming took off 6 bases at V and 0 bases at J, with 9 bases between the two ends.

The chain carries TRBV6-4 and TRBJ1-1; D unclear. V gave up 2 bases and J gave up 3 bases, with 7 bases separating them. Germline-derived CDR1 and CDR2 are MRHNA and SNTAGT. The length of the CDR3 is 13 residues. DNA for the CDR3: TGTGCCAGCAGTGACCGCCCTTACACTGAAGCTTTCTTT. Amino acid sequence: CASSDRPYTEAFF.

The chain couples TRBV28 to TRBJ2-7; D is possibly TRBD2 (6 bases). Trimming shortened V by 3 bases and J by 0 bases, and 9 bases separated the two germline ends. From germline, CDR1 is MDHEN and CDR2 SYDVKM. The CDR3 consists of 14 residues. The CDR3 nucleotides are TGTGCCAGCAGTTTCGGCGGGGTCTCCTACGAGCAGTACTTC. This gives the protein CASSFGGVSYEQYF. Supplemented by reference TRBV28 and TRBJ2-7, the full variable domain reads DVKVTQSSRYLVKRTGEKVFLECVQDMDHENMFWYRQDPGLGLRLIYFSYDVKMKEKGDIPEGYSVSREKKERFSLILESASTNQTSMYLCASSFGGVSYEQYFGPGTRLTVT.

The V and J genes are TRBV2 and TRBJ1-2; maybe TRBD1 (6 bases). V was clipped by 8 bases and J by 4 bases, with 17 bases between them. CDR1 SNHLY and CDR2 FYNNEI come from the germline V gene. The CDR3 loop spans 14 amino acids. The CDR3 is CASRKTGTIYGYTF. CDR3 nucleotide sequence: TGTGCCAGCCGTAAAACCGGGACAATCTATGGCTACACCTTC. Complete variable domain (other parts from reference TRBV2 and TRBJ1-2): EPEVTQTPSHQVTQMGQEVILRCVPISNHLYFYWYRQILGQKVEFLVSFYNNEISEKSEIFDDQFSVERPDGSNFTLKIRSTKLEDSAMYFCASRKTGTIYGYTFGSGTRLTVV.

The chain joins TRBV27 to TRBJ2-7; 10 bases line up with TRBD1. The CDR3 totals 20 residues. V was pared by 5 bases and J by 5 bases, with 24 bases of the junction left unmatched. Germline values: CDR1 MNHEY, CDR2 SMNVEV (reference sequence). For the CDR3, the DNA is TGTGCCAGCAGTCCTATACTACGGGACAGGGGCCTCGTCGGGGCACACGAGCAGTACTTC. The encoded protein is CASSPILRDRGLVGAHEQYF.

The rearrangement uses TRBV5-1 and TRBJ1-4, with TRBD1 matching over 7 bases. Looked up from germline, CDR1 is SGHRS and CDR2 is YFSETQ. Trimming took 0 bases from V and 7 from J; bases not matched to a gene: 6. The CDR3 contains 15 residues. The CDR3 DNA sequence: TGCGCCAGCAGCTTGGGACAGGGCATGAGTGAAAAACTGTTTTTT. Protein product: CASSLGQGMSEKLFF.

CDR3 sequence: CASSRLAGREQYF. The CDR3 nucleotides read TGTGCCAGCAGCCGACTAGCGGGACGCGAGCAGTACTTC. The chain uses TRBV6-6 and TRBJ2-7; 11 bases match TRBD2. The CDR3 totals 13 residues. J was trimmed by 6 bases and V by 6 bases; bases with no gene match: 4. Germline V gene sequence: CDR1 MNHNY, CDR2 SVGAGI (reference sequence).

This clone has more than one count but fewer than ten. The rearrangement links TRBV27 to TRBJ1-1, with 9 bases matching TRBD1. The CDR3 consists of 15 residues. V shed 6 bases, J shed 1 base, and the junction held 6 bases outside the gene matches. Germline V gene lookup returns CDR1 MNHEY and CDR2 SMNVEV (reference sequence). CDR3 amino acids: CASRDRGIGNTEAFF. Here the CDR3 DNA reads TGTGCCAGCAGGGACAGGGGAATTGGGAACACTGAAGCTTTCTTT.

The chain links TRBV7-9 to TRBJ2-7; the match to TRBD2 covers 8 bases. The CDR3 loop spans 14 amino acids. Germline V gene data show CDR1 as SEHNR and CDR2 as FQNEAQ (reference sequence). V lost 5 bases, J lost 4 bases, and 7 bases stayed unmatched. The CDR3 sequence: CASSRGLVSYEQYF. The DNA of the CDR3 is TGTGCCAGCAGCCGGGGACTAGTCTCTTACGAGCAGTACTTC.

This chain links TRBV7-2 with TRBJ2-7; 9 bases fit TRBD2. Germline lookup yields CDR1 SGHTA and CDR2 FQGNSA. V gave up 5 bases and J gave up 6 bases; unmatched junction bases: 8. This CDR3 has 14 residues. The CDR3 nucleotides are TGTGCCAGCAGCCCCCAGGGACTAGCCGGCGAGCAGTACTTC. Its translation is CASSPQGLAGEQYF. Filled out from reference TRBV7-2 and TRBJ2-7, the complete variable domain reads GAGVSQSPSNKVTEKGKDVELRCDPISGHTALYWYRQSLGQGLEFLIYFQGNSAPDKSGLPSDRFSAERTGGSVSTLTIQRTQQEDSAVYLCASSPQGLAGEQYFGPGTRLTVT.

The chain joins TRBV11-2 to TRBJ2-7, with 12 bases lining up with TRBD2. Trimming removed 5 bases from V and 7 bases from J; junction bases left unmatched: 6. CDR3 length: 14 amino acids. Germline V gene sequence: CDR1 SGHAT, CDR2 FQNNGV. As DNA, the CDR3 is TGTGCCAGCAGCCCTAGCGGGAGGGCCGAAGAGCAGTACTTC. This sequence encodes CASSPSGRAEEQYF.

The chain combines TRBV11-3 with TRBJ1-6; D unclear. The germline V gene encodes CDR1 SGHNT and CDR2 YENEEA. CDR3 length: 13 amino acids. The V end lost 0 bases, the J end lost 12 bases, and 9 bases lay between the germline ends. The CDR3 spells CASSLDPRGPLHF. The CDR3 region has the DNA TGTGCCAGCAGCTTAGATCCCCGAGGACCCCTCCACTTT.

V usage is TRBV7-3 and J usage is TRBJ2-1; TRBD2 agrees at 11 bases. The trim removed 1 base at V and 9 bases at J, leaving 8 bases unmatched. This CDR3 has 16 residues. Germline values: CDR1 SGHTA, CDR2 FQGTGA. As DNA, the CDR3 is TGTGCCAGCAGCTTAAGGCCTAGCGGGGGGCTAGGTGAGCAGTTCTTC. This sequence encodes CASSLRPSGGLGEQFF.